The 10 T cell receptor beta chains listed next were all sequenced from one sample in a study of CD8+ T cells in alopecia areata (dated by TCRdb to 2016 to 2019). Receptor libraries were prepared by the immunoSEQ multiplex PCR assay. RNA was extracted from all samples and reverse transcribed into cDNA, which served as template for TCR sequencing. TCRdb mirrors the immuneACCESS table, restricted to in-frame sequences. Some clones are absent from its copies; in checked studies, under half trace to an unresolved V gene, and the reason for the others is unknown. The sample data list 150,000 to 200,000 clones, and roughly 66% of these were observed just once. The ten top clones hold 1% of the sample. Read against the paper, the sample's time point label means: 24 weeks on oral tofacitinib. The sample's treatment or condition label is to be understood as: oral pan-JAK inhibitor, 5-10 mg twice daily. The starting material was CD4+ T cells sorted from blood, obtained at week 24, from a patient treated with tofacitinib. The receptors derive from a human donor with alopecia areata.

The chain combines TRBV5-6 with TRBJ2-7; no clear D. V gave up 3 bases and J gave up 2 bases, with 9 bases separating them. The CDR3 spans 13 residues. CDR1 is SGHDT and CDR2 is YYEEEE in the germline V gene. The CDR3 DNA sequence: TGTGCCAGCAGCTCTGACGGCACCTACGAGCAGTACTTC. Encoded protein: CASSSDGTYEQYF.

V and J are TRBV11-2 and TRBJ1-6; tentatively, D is TRBD1 (5 bases). CDR1 SGHAT and CDR2 FQNNGV come from the germline V gene. This CDR3 has 15 residues. Deletions cut 0 bases from V and 9 bases from J, with 12 bases between. CDR3 sequence reads: CASSLEAPGRSPLHF. Here the CDR3 DNA reads TGTGCCAGCAGCTTAGAGGCCCCGGGACGTTCACCCCTCCACTTT.

The genes are TRBV7-3 and TRBJ2-2, with D uncertain. The length of the CDR3 is 12 residues. Trimming stripped 5 bases from V and 5 bases from J, with 6 bases between. CDR1 is SGHTA and CDR2 is FQGTGA in the germline V gene. The chain's CDR3 is CASSIGTGELFF. The CDR3 DNA is TGTGCCAGCAGCATTGGGACCGGGGAGCTGTTTTTT.

This clone was detected a few times. CDR3 residues: CSVEDRQVDTF. Here the CDR3 DNA reads TGCAGCGTTGAAGATCGACAGGTTGACACCTTC. This rearrangement joins TRBV29-1 to TRBJ1-2; D is possibly TRBD1 (6 bases). V shed 0 bases and J shed 12 bases, with 11 bases lying between them. This CDR3 region has 11 residues. Germline V gene data show CDR1 as SQVTM and CDR2 as ANQGSEA.

The CDR3 loop is CASSGPGNTEAFF. CDR3 nucleotide sequence: TGTGCCAGCAGCGGACCAGGGAACACTGAAGCTTTCTTT. The rearrangement links TRBV9 to TRBJ1-1; D is undetermined. Germline V lookup: CDR1 SGDLS, CDR2 YYNGEE. The length of the CDR3 is 13 residues. The V and J ends lost 3 bases and 1 base respectively, with 7 bases between them.

This clone has only a few counts. This CDR3 reads CASRASSPNSPLHF. The CDR3 nucleotides read TGTGCCAGCAGGGCAAGTAGCCCAAATTCACCCCTCCACTTT. The V and J genes are TRBV6-6 and TRBJ1-6; D uncertain. CDR1 is MNHNY, CDR2 SVGAGI, per germline (reference sequence). There are 14 residues in the CDR3. Trimming took off 6 bases at V and 7 bases at J, with 13 bases between the two ends.

The chain is built from TRBV7-2 and TRBJ1-6; no reliable D call. V dropped 5 bases and J dropped 10 bases, with 12 bases sitting between them. This CDR3 is built from 13 residues. CDR1 and CDR2 from the germline V gene are SGHTA and FQGNSA. CDR3 residues: CASSPRRLSPLHF. The CDR3 DNA follows: TGTGCCAGCAGCCCTCGCAGGCTCTCACCCCTCCACTTT.

This clone has a handful of counts. The chain links TRBV18 to TRBJ2-3, with 7 bases lining up with TRBD1. CDR1 is KGHSH and CDR2 is LQKENI in the germline V gene. CDR3 length equals 15 residues. The V segment lost 4 bases and the J segment 6 bases; nucleotides outside the gene matches: 10. The CDR3 DNA reads TGTGCCAGCTCACTATTTGATGGGACAGCGGATACGCAGTATTTT. This gives the protein CASSLFDGTADTQYF.

The V and J genes are TRBV12-5 and TRBJ1-2; D gene ambiguous. V was cut by 5 bases and J by 8 bases, with 18 bases left in between. The CDR3 runs to 14 residues. Per the germline V gene, CDR1 is LGHNT and CDR2 is FRNRAP. The CDR3 DNA is TGTGCTAGTGGTGATGGGTCCTGGCCGTACGGCTACACCTTC. Translated, it gives CASGDGSWPYGYTF.

This sequence joins TRBV29-1 and TRBJ2-1; 8 bases match TRBD2. This CDR3 has 13 residues. Per germline, CDR1 SQVTM and CDR2 ANQGSEA. V lost 7 bases to trimming and J lost 9 bases; unmatched junction nucleotides: 11. CDR3 sequence (DNA): TGCAGCGCGCTCGGGGGGGGAGCCGGTGAGCAGTTCTTC. Amino acids: CSALGGGAGEQFF.